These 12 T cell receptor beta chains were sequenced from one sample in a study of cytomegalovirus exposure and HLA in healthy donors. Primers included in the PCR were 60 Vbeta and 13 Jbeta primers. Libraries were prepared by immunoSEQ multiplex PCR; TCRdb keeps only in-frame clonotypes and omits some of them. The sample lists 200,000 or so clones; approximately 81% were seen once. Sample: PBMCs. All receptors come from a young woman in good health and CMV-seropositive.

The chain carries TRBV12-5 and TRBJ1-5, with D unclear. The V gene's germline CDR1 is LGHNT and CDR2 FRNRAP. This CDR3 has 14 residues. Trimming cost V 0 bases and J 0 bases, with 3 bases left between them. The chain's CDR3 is CASGLVYSNQPQHF. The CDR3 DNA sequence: TGTGCTAGTGGTTTGGTATATAGCAATCAGCCCCAGCATTTT.

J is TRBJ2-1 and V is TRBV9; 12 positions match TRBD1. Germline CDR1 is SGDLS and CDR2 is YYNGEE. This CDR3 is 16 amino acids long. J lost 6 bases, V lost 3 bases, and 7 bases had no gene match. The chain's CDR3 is CASSASGQGAVNEQFF. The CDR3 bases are TGTGCCAGCAGCGCCTCGGGACAGGGGGCGGTCAATGAGCAGTTCTTC.

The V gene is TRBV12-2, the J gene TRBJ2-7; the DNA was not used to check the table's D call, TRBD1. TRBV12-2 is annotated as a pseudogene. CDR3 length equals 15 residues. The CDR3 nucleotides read TGTGCAAGTCGCTACGAGCCGACAGGGAATGGCGAGCAGTACTTC. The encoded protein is CASRYEPTGNGEQYF.

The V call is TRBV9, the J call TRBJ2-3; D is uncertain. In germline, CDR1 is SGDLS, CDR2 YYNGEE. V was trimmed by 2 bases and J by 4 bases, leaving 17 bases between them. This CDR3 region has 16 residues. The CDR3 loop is CASSVTPTARSDTQYF. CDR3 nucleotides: TGTGCCAGCAGCGTCACTCCTACTGCTAGGTCAGATACGCAGTATTTT. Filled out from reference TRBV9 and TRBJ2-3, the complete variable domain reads DSGVTQTPKHLITATGQRVTLRCSPRSGDLSVYWYQQSLDQGLQFLIQYYNGEERAKGNILERFSAQQFPDLHSELNLSSLELGDSALYFCASSVTPTARSDTQYFGPGTRLTVL.

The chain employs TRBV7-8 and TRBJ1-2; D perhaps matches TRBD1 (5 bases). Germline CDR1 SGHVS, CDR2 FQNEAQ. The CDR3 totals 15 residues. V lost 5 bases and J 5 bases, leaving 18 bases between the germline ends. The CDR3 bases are TGTGCCAGCAGCCCCGATGGAGGGGCGGGTTATGGCTACACCTTC. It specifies CASSPDGGAGYGYTF.

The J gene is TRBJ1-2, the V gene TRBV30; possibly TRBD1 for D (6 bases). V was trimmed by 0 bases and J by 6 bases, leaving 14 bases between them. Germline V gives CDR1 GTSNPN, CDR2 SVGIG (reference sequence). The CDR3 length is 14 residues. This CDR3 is CAWSVNSRGHGYTF. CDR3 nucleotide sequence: TGTGCCTGGAGTGTAAATAGCAGGGGACATGGCTACACCTTC.

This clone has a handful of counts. CDR3 coding DNA: TGTGCCAGCAGCTTAGCTAGCGGGGCCGACAATGAGCAGTTCTTC. Protein: CASSLASGADNEQFF. This chain links TRBV7-9 with TRBJ2-1; 8 nucleotides match TRBD2. The V segment lost 0 bases and the J segment 5 bases; nucleotides outside the gene matches: 3. CDR1 is SEHNR, CDR2 FQNEAQ, per germline (reference sequence). This CDR3 spans 15 amino acids. The full variable domain, rest sourced from reference TRBV7-9 and TRBJ2-1, is DTGVSQNPRHKITKRGQNVTFRCDPISEHNRLYWYRQTLGQGPEFLTYFQNEAQLEKSRLLSDRFSAERPKGSFSTLEIQRTEQGDSAMYLCASSLASGADNEQFFGPGTRLTVL.

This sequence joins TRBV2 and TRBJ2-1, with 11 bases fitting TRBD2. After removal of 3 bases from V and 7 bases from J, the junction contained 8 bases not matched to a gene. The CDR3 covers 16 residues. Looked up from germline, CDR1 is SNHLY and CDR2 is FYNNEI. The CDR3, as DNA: TGTGCCAGCAGTGATCTGTCTAGCGGGGGGCGGAATGAGCAGTTCTTC. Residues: CASSDLSSGGRNEQFF.

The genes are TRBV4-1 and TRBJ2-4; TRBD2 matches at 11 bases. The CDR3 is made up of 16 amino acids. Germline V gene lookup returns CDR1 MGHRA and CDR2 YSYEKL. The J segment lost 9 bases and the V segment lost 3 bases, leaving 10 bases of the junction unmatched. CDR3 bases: TGCGCCAGCAGCCATCCCCCCCTAGCGGGGGGTAGCATTCAGTACTTC. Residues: CASSHPPLAGGSIQYF.

CDR3 loop: CASTSGSSGANVLTF. The CDR3 DNA is TGTGCCAGCACCTCGGGAAGCTCTGGGGCCAACGTCCTGACTTTC. The rearrangement uses TRBV6-5 and TRBJ2-6, with D perhaps TRBD2 (5 bases). The germline V gene encodes CDR1 MNHEY and CDR2 SVGAGI. Trimming stripped 7 bases from V and 0 bases from J, with 10 bases between. This CDR3 region has 15 residues.

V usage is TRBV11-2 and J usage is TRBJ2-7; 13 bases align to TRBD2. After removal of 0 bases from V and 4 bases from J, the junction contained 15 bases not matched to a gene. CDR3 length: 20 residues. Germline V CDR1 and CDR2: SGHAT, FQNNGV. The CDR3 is CASSLDPGLAGPLTSYEQYF. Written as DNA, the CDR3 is TGTGCCAGCAGCTTAGATCCGGGACTAGCGGGGCCTCTCACCTCTTACGAGCAGTACTTC.

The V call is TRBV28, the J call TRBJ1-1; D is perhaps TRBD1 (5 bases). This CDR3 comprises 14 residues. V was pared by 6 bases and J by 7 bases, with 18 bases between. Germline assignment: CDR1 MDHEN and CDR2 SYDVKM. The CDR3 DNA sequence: TGTGCCAGCAGACCTCACCGGGACGGGAGTGAAGCTTTCTTT. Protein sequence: CASRPHRDGSEAFF.